Presented here are 25 T cell receptor beta chains from one specimen sequenced in a study of circulating CD8 cells and anti-PD-1 response in melanoma. Four subsets defined by PD-1 and/or TIGIT were sorted from live CD3+CD8+TCRalphabeta+ cells. Using 15 ng of total RNA, TCR libraries were made with the QIAseq Immune Repertoire TCR panel. From the reads, TCRdb called clonotypes with MiXCR, one entry per CDR3 protein. Of about 300 distinct CDR3 sequences listed, over 3.5% are singletons. The sample was CD8+ T cells from PBMCs, taken at baseline or after one month of anti-PD-1 therapy (not recorded which). The receptors come from a human donor with melanoma.

Judged by abundance, this clonotype is large. For the CDR3, the DNA is TGTGCCAGCAGTTTAGAGGTAGCCAATGAGCAGTTCTTC. This codes for CASSLEVANEQFF. The chain couples TRBV12-3 or TRBV12-4 to TRBJ2-1; D call uncertain. V dropped 1 base and J dropped 6 bases, with 7 bases sitting between them. This CDR3 comprises 13 residues.

By share, this clonotype ranks as large. The CDR3 DNA is TGTGCCAGCAGTGAAGTGGGGACTAGCGAGTTCTTC. This gives the protein CASSEVGTSEFF. The genes are TRBV2 and TRBJ2-1; 10 nucleotides match TRBD2. The CDR3 spans 12 residues. The germline CDR1 and CDR2 sequences are SNHLY and FYNNEI. Unmatched junction bases numbered 2, after V lost 1 base and J lost 14 bases.

By proportion, this clonotype is large. The chain links TRBV29-1 to TRBJ1-5, with D tentatively TRBD1 (6 bases). Germline CDR1 and CDR2: SQVTM and ANQGSEA. Trimming removed 4 bases at V and 9 bases at J, with 10 bases between. CDR3 length: 11 amino acids. The CDR3 loop reads CSVGAQGPQHF. CDR3 nucleotides: TGCAGCGTTGGGGCACAGGGGCCCCAGCATTTT.

In its sample, this clonotype ranks as large. The CDR3 reads CASSIPAGQGADTQYF. CDR3 DNA sequence: TGTGCCAGTAGTATCCCTGCAGGCCAGGGGGCAGATACGCAGTATTTT. The V and J genes are TRBV19 and TRBJ2-3, with 7 bases aligning to TRBD1. V dropped 3 bases and J dropped 4; count of bases not matched to a gene: 10. Germline CDR1 is LNHDA and CDR2 is SQIVND (reference sequence). The CDR3 sequence is 16 residues long.

In this sample, this clonotype is large. The gene calls are TRBV7-2 and TRBJ2-1; 9 nucleotides match TRBD1. CDR3 length equals 15 residues. The J segment lost 6 bases and the V segment lost 1 base, leaving 4 bases of the junction unmatched. The germline V gene encodes CDR1 SGHTA and CDR2 FQGNSA. As DNA, the CDR3 is TGTGCCAGCAGCTTAGTACAGGGGGCGGGCAATGAGCAGTTCTTC. Protein product: CASSLVQGAGNEQFF.

This clonotype ranks as large (0.1 to 1%). The chain combines TRBV7-9 with TRBJ2-7; 10 nucleotides line up with TRBD2. CDR3 size: 14 residues. In germline, CDR1 is SEHNR, CDR2 FQNEAQ (reference sequence). After removal of 5 bases from V and 5 bases from J, the junction contained 6 bases not matched to a gene. CDR3 loop: CASSGASGGNEQYF. Here the CDR3 DNA reads TGTGCCAGCAGCGGCGCTAGCGGGGGAAACGAGCAGTACTTC.

This clonotype is deemed large (0.1 to 1%). The chain has TRBV20-1 and TRBJ2-7; 9 positions match TRBD1. V trimming: 5 bases; J trimming: 6 bases; junction bases outside the gene matches: 14. This CDR3 has 15 amino acids. Germline loops: CDR1 DFQATT, CDR2 SNEGSKA (reference sequence). The CDR3 DNA is TGCAGTGCTCGCGCTAAGACAGGGGGTCGGGGCGAGCAGTACTTC. Its protein is CSARAKTGGRGEQYF.

By sample share, this clonotype is large (0.1 to 1%). This chain joins TRBV19 and TRBJ2-1; D is ambiguous. The CDR3 spans 13 residues. V was shortened by 5 bases and J by 4 bases, with 9 bases between the two germline ends. Germline-derived CDR1 and CDR2 are LNHDA and SQIVND (reference sequence). CDR3 protein: CASSPGSYNEQFF. The DNA for the CDR3 is TGTGCCAGTAGTCCAGGCTCTTACAATGAGCAGTTCTTC.

This clonotype ranks as large. V is TRBV19 and J is TRBJ2-3; possibly TRBD1 or TRBD2 for D (6 bases each). CDR1 and CDR2 (germline): LNHDA, SQIVND (reference sequence). Trimming stripped 5 bases from V and 0 bases from J, with 12 bases between. CDR3 length: 15 residues. In nucleotides, the CDR3 is TGTGCCAGTAGTTTTTCGGGGGCTAGCACAGATACGCAGTATTTT. Translation gives CASSFSGASTDTQYF.

This clonotype is labeled as large. The chain combines TRBV5-1 with TRBJ1-1, with D perhaps matching TRBD1 (5 bases). This CDR3 region has 13 residues. Per germline, CDR1 SGHRS and CDR2 YFSETQ. With 4 bases removed from V and 6 bases from J, the gap between germline ends came to 13 bases. CDR3 region: CASSLPGLAEAFF. DNA for the CDR3: TGCGCCAGCAGCCTCCCGGGACTGGCTGAAGCTTTCTTT. Filled out from reference TRBV5-1 and TRBJ1-1, the complete variable domain reads KAGVTQTPRYLIKTRGQQVTLSCSPISGHRSVSWYQQTPGQGLQFLFEYFSETQRNKGNFPGRFSGRQFSNSRSEMNVSTLELGDSALYLCASSLPGLAEAFFGQGTRLTVV.

Judged by abundance, this clonotype is large. The chain carries TRBV4-1 and TRBJ1-4; TRBD1 is a possible D gene (5 bases). Germline assignment: CDR1 MGHRA and CDR2 YSYEKL. Trimming took off 1 base at V and 7 bases at J, with 13 bases between the two ends. This CDR3 is 15 amino acids long. The CDR3 DNA follows: TGCGCCAGCAGCCAAGTACGAGGCGGGGGTGAAAAACTGTTTTTT. This gives the protein CASSQVRGGGEKLFF.

This clonotype is termed medium-sized. The chain combines TRBV2 with TRBJ2-7; 8 bases line up with TRBD1. Germline CDR1 is SNHLY and CDR2 is FYNNEI. The CDR3 contains 15 residues. Trimming at V came to 1 base and at J to 3 bases, leaving 5 bases not matched to a gene. For the CDR3, the DNA is TGTGCCAGCAGTGAAGGGTACAGGGGGTTCTACGAGCAGTACTTC. Amino acid sequence: CASSEGYRGFYEQYF. The variable domain in full, completed from reference TRBV2 and TRBJ2-7, reads EPEVTQTPSHQVTQMGQEVILRCVPISNHLYFYWYRQILGQKVEFLVSFYNNEISEKSEIFDDQFSVERPDGSNFTLKIRSTKLEDSAMYFCASSEGYRGFYEQYFGPGTRLTVT.

A word on this clonotype: Given the absence of the conserved phenylalanine or tryptophan at the CDR3 end, a read error is likely. The chain has TRBV12-5 and TRBJ2-1; TRBD2 agrees at 10 bases. Unmatched junction bases numbered 10, after V lost 6 bases and J lost 5 bases. CDR1 and CDR2 (germline): LGHNT, FRNRAP. This CDR3 spans 16 amino acids. The CDR3 reads CASGPEGLARHNEQFL. The DNA of the CDR3 is TGTGCTAGTGGGCCAGAGGGACTAGCGCGGCACAATGAGCAGTTCCTC.

This clonotype was observed a few times. The chain couples TRBV9 to TRBJ2-3, with 8 bases matching TRBD1. Trimming cost V 4 bases and J 2 bases; bases outside gene matches: 9. The CDR3 spans 16 residues. Germline V gene lookup returns CDR1 SGDLS and CDR2 YYNGEE. As DNA, the CDR3 is TGTGCCAGCAGCCCGCTGGACAGGGATTTCACAGATACGCAGTATTTT. Translation gives CASSPLDRDFTDTQYF.

Relative to its sample, this clonotype is large. V is TRBV19 and J is TRBJ1-5; tentative D call: TRBD1 (5 bases). Trimming removed 7 bases from V and 1 base from J, with 14 bases in between. The CDR3 extends over 15 amino acids. Per the germline V gene, CDR1 is LNHDA and CDR2 is SQIVND (reference sequence). This CDR3 reads CASNADRTSNQPQHF. CDR3 DNA sequence: TGTGCCAGTAACGCCGACAGAACCAGCAATCAGCCCCAGCATTTT.

By share, this clonotype ranks as medium-sized. The chain links TRBV28 to TRBJ2-2, with D possibly called TRBD1 or TRBD2 (6 bases each). The CDR3 length is 15 residues. Per the germline V gene, CDR1 is MDHEN and CDR2 is SYDVKM. V gave up 5 bases and J gave up 1 base, with 11 bases separating them. The CDR3 here is CASSKGEVNTGELFF. The CDR3 bases are TGTGCCAGCAGTAAGGGGGAGGTGAACACCGGGGAGCTGTTTTTT.

This clonotype is labeled large. This chain joins TRBV19 and TRBJ1-4, with 9 bases fitting TRBD1. V was pared by 7 bases and J by 6 bases, with 12 bases of the junction left unmatched. This CDR3 contains 16 residues. Per germline, CDR1 LNHDA and CDR2 SQIVND (reference sequence). The CDR3 loop reads CASTPYVGTGHEKLFF. The CDR3 region has the DNA TGTGCCAGTACCCCGTATGTTGGGACAGGGCATGAAAAACTGTTTTTT.

This clonotype ranks as large. CDR3 sequence (DNA): TGTGCCAGCAGTGAAGACGGGGGCTCAGCCAAAAACATTCAGTACTTC. This translates into CASSEDGGSAKNIQYF. The J gene is TRBJ2-4, the V gene TRBV6-1; TRBD1 or TRBD2 may be the D gene (6 bases each). The CDR3 is 16 residues long. The germline CDR1 and CDR2 sequences are MNHNS and SASEGT. V lost 1 base, J lost 0 bases, and 10 bases lay in between.

This clonotype is labeled large. The rearrangement links TRBV20-1 to TRBJ1-2, with a tentative D call TRBD1 (6 bases). V was trimmed by 0 bases and J by 5 bases, leaving 10 bases between them. The CDR3 is 13 amino acids. Germline-derived CDR1 and CDR2 are DFQATT and SNEGSKA (reference sequence). CDR3: CSARDPDRYGYTF. In nucleotides, the CDR3 is TGCAGTGCTAGAGATCCGGACAGATATGGCTACACCTTC.

This clonotype is large (0.1 to 1%) in the sample. The chain joins TRBV4-1 to TRBJ2-3, with a weak D call TRBD2 (5 bases). CDR1 is MGHRA, CDR2 YSYEKL, per germline. The CDR3 is made up of 16 amino acids. The V gene lost 1 base and the J gene lost 1 base, with 12 bases spanning the gap. CDR3 DNA: TGCGCCAGCAGCCAAGTACTAGATCACGGCACAGATACGCAGTATTTT. It codes for CASSQVLDHGTDTQYF.

This clonotype is judged large. The chain couples TRBV20-1 to TRBJ2-3, with a weak D call TRBD2 (6 bases). The CDR3 runs to 14 residues. Germline V CDR1 and CDR2: DFQATT, SNEGSKA (reference sequence). V was shortened by 5 bases and J by 2 bases, with 14 bases between the two germline ends. This CDR3 reads CSAGRDSYTDTQYF. In DNA form, the CDR3 reads TGCAGTGCTGGAAGGGACTCGTACACAGATACGCAGTATTTT.

In its sample, this clonotype is large. The chain couples TRBV29-1 to TRBJ2-1, with 7 bases that match TRBD2. V lost 7 bases to trimming and J lost 6 bases; unmatched junction nucleotides: 3. The CDR3 has 11 residues. Germline V gives CDR1 SQVTM, CDR2 ANQGSEA. Here the CDR3 DNA reads TGCAGCGGGCGGGGGACCAATGAGCAGTTCTTC. Its protein product is CSGRGTNEQFF.

By sample fraction, this clonotype is large (0.1 to 1%). The V call is TRBV20-1, the J call TRBJ2-3, with D possibly called TRBD1 or TRBD2 (5 bases each). The ends were cut back, 5 bases at V and 2 bases at J, with 14 bases in the middle. Germline V gene sequence: CDR1 DFQATT, CDR2 SNEGSKA (reference sequence). The CDR3 runs 14 residues. The CDR3 loop reads CSAGRDAYTDTQYF. DNA for the CDR3: TGCAGTGCTGGAAGGGACGCGTACACAGATACGCAGTATTTT.

By share, this clonotype counts as hyperexpanded. The chain couples TRBV25-1 to TRBJ2-2, with D perhaps TRBD1 (6 bases). Germline values: CDR1 MGHDK, CDR2 SYGVNS. Trimming stripped 8 bases from V and 7 bases from J, with 11 bases between. The CDR3 extends over 12 amino acids. The DNA for the CDR3 is TGTGCCAGCGAACAGGGTATCGGGGAGCTGTTTTTT. The encoded protein is CASEQGIGELFF.

The chain has TRBV19 and TRBJ2-7; 8 bases match TRBD1. The CDR3 totals 16 residues. CDR1 is LNHDA, CDR2 SQIVND, per germline (reference sequence). V lost 4 bases, J lost 2 bases, and 10 bases stayed unmatched. CDR3 bases: TGTGCCAGTAGTACCCAAGACAGGGGCCGACCCTACGAGCAGTACTTC. Amino acid sequence: CASSTQDRGRPYEQYF.